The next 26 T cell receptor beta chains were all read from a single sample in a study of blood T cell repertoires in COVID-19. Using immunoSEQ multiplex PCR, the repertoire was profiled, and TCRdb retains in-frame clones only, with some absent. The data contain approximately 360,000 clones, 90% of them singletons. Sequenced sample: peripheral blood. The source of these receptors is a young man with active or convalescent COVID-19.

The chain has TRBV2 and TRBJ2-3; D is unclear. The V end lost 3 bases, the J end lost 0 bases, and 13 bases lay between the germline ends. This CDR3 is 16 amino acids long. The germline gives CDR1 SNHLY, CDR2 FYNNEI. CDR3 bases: TGTGCCAGCAGTGATGTGCAGCGACCTAGCACAGATACGCAGTATTTT. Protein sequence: CASSDVQRPSTDTQYF.

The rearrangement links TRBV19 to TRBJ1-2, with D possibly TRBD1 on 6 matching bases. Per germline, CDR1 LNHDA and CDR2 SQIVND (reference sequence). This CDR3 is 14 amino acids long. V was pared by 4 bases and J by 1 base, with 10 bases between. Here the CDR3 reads CASSTQQGNYGYTF. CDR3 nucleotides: TGTGCCAGTAGTACCCAACAGGGTAACTATGGCTACACCTTC.

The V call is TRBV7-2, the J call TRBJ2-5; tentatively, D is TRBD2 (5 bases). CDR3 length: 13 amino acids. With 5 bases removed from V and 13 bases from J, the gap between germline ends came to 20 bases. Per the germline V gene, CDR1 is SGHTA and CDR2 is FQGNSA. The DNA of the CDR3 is TGTGCCAGCAGCCGGATAGGTCAAGACTACTCGTACTTC. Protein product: CASSRIGQDYSYF.

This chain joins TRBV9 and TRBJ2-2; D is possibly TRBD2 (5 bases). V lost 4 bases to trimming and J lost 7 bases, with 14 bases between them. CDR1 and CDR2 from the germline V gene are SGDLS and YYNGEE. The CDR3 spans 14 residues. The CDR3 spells CASSPRGVGGELFF. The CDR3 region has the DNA TGTGCCAGCAGCCCCCGGGGTGTTGGCGGGGAGCTGTTTTTT. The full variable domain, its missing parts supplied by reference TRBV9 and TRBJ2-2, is DSGVTQTPKHLITATGQRVTLRCSPRSGDLSVYWYQQSLDQGLQFLIQYYNGEERAKGNILERFSAQQFPDLHSELNLSSLELGDSALYFCASSPRGVGGELFFGEGSRLTVL.

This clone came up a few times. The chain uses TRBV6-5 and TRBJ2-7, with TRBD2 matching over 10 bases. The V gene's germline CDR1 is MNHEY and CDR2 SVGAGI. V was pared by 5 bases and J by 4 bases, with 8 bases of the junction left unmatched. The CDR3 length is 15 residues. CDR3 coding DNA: TGTGCCAGCAGTCGGGGGACTAGCGAAAGGTACGAGCAGTACTTC. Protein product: CASSRGTSERYEQYF.

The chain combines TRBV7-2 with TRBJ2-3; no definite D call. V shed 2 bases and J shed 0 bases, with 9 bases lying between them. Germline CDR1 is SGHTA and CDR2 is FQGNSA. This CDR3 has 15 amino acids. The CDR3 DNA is TGTGCCAGCAGCTTACACCTACCTAGCACAGATACGCAGTATTTT. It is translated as CASSLHLPSTDTQYF.

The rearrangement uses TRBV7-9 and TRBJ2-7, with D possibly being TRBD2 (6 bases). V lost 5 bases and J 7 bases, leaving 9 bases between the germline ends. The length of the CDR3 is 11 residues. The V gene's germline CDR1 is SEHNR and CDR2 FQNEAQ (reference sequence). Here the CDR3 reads CASSLGTEQYF. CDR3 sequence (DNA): TGTGCCAGCAGCCTGGGGACTGAGCAGTACTTC.

CDR3 region: CASSYASGEGQPQHF. For the CDR3, the DNA is TGTGCCAGCAGTTACGCCTCAGGGGAAGGCCAGCCCCAGCATTTT. The chain links TRBV6-2 or TRBV6-3 to TRBJ1-5; tentative D call: TRBD1 (6 bases). With 2 bases removed from V and 7 bases from J, the gap between germline ends came to 15 bases. CDR3 length equals 15 residues. Germline V gene sequence: CDR1 MNHEY, CDR2 SVGEGT.

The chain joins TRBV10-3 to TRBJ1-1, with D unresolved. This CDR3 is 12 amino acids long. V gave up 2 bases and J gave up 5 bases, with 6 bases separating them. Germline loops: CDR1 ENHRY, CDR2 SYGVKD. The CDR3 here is CAISETWTEAFF. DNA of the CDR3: TGTGCCATCAGTGAGACTTGGACTGAAGCTTTCTTT.

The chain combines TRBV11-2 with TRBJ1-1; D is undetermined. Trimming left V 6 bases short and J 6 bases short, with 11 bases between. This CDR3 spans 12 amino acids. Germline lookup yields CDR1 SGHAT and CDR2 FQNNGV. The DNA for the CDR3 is TGTGCCAGCAGTCCTGAGTGGTCTGAAGCTTTCTTT. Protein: CASSPEWSEAFF.

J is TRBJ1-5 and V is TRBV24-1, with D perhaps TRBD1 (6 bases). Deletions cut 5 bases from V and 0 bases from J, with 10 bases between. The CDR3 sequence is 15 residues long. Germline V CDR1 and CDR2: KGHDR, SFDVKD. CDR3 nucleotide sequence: TGTGCCACCAGTGGTGTGACAGGTAGCAATCAGCCCCAGCATTTT. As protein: CATSGVTGSNQPQHF.

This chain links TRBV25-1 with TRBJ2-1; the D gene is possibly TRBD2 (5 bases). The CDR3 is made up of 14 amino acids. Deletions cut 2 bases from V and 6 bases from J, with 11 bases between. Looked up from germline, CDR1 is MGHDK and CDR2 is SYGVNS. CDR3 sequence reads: CASSEPGNLNEQFF. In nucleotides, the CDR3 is TGTGCCAGCAGTGAACCGGGGAATCTCAATGAGCAGTTCTTC.

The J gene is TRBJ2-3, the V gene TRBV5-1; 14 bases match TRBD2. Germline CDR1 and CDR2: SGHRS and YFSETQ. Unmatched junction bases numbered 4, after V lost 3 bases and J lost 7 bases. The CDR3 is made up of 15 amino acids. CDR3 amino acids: CASSSGTSGRNTQYF. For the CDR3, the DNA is TGCGCCAGCAGCTCCGGGACTAGCGGGAGAAATACGCAGTATTTT.

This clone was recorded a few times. The CDR3 loop is CAWRSPARPREKLFF. In DNA form, the CDR3 reads TGTGCCTGGAGGTCCCCAGCTCGTCCTAGGGAAAAACTGTTTTTT. The chain combines TRBV30 with TRBJ1-4; the D is unclear. Per the germline V gene, CDR1 is GTSNPN and CDR2 is SVGIG (reference sequence). This CDR3 has 15 amino acids. V was clipped by 3 bases and J by 8 bases, with 19 bases between them.

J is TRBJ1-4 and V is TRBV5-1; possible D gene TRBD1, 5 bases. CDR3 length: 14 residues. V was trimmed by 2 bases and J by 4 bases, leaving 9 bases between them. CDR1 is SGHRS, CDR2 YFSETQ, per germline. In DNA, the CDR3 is TGCGCCAGCAGCTTTAACGGGGGTAATGAAAAACTGTTTTTT. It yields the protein CASSFNGGNEKLFF. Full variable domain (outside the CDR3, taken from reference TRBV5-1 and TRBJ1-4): KAGVTQTPRYLIKTRGQQVTLSCSPISGHRSVSWYQQTPGQGLQFLFEYFSETQRNKGNFPGRFSGRQFSNSRSEMNVSTLELGDSALYLCASSFNGGNEKLFFGSGTQLSVL.

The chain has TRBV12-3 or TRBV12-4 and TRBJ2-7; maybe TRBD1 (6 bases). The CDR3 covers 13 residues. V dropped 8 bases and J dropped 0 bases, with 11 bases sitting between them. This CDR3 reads CASVDRHSYEQYF. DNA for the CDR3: TGTGCCAGCGTCGACAGGCACTCCTACGAGCAGTACTTC.

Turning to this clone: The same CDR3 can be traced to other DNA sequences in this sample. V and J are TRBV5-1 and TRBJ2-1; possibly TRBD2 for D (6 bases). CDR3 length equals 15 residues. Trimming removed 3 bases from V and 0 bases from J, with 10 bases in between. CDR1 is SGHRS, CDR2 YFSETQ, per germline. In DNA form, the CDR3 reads TGCGCCAGCAGCTCCCGGGAGAGCTCCTACAATGAGCAGTTCTTC. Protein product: CASSSRESSYNEQFF.

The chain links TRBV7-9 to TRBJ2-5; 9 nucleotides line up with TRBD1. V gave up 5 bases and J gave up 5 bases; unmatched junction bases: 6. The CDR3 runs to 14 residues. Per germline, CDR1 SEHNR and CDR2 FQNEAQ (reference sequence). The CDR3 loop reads CASSNGQGRETQYF. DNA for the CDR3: TGTGCCAGCAGCAACGGACAGGGGAGGGAGACCCAGTACTTC.

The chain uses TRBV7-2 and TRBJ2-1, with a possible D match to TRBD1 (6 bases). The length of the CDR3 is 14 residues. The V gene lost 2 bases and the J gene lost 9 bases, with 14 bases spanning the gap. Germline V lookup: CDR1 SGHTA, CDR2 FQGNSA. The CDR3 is CASSLNTGYAEQFF. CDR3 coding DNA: TGTGCCAGCAGCTTAAACACAGGGTACGCTGAGCAGTTCTTC.

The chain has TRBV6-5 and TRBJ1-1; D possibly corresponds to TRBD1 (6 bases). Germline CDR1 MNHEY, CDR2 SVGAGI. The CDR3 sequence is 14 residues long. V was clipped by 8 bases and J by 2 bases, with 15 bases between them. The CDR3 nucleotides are TGTGCCAGCCGGCCCGGGACAACCAACACTGAAGCTTTCTTT. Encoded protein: CASRPGTTNTEAFF.

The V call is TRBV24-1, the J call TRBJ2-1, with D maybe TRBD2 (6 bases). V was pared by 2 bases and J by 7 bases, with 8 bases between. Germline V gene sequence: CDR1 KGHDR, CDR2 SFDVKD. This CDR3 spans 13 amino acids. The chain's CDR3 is CATSDWTTNEQFF. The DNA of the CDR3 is TGTGCCACCAGTGATTGGACTACAAATGAGCAGTTCTTC.

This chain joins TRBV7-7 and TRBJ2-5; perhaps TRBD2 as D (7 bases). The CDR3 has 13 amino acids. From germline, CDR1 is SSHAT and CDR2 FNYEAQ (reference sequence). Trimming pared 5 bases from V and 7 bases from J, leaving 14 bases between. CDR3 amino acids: CASSPEGGATQYF. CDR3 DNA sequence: TGTGCCAGCAGCCCGGAGGGGGGGGCGACCCAGTACTTC.

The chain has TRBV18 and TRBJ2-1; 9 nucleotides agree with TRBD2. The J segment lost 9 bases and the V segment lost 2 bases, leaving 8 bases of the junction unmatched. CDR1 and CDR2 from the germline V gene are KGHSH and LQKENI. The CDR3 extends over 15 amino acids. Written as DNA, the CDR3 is TGTGCCAGCTCACCAGGGCTAGCGGGATTTAGTGAGCAGTTCTTC. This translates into CASSPGLAGFSEQFF.

The CDR3 region is CASSFQAGGSHEQFF. CDR3 bases: TGTGCCAGCAGTTTCCAAGCGGGAGGAAGTCATGAGCAGTTCTTC. This rearrangement joins TRBV6-5 to TRBJ2-1, with 9 positions matching TRBD2. Germline trimming cut 4 bases from V and 8 bases from J; bases unmatched to any gene: 9. This CDR3 is built from 15 residues. Germline CDR1 reads MNHEY; CDR2 reads SVGAGI.

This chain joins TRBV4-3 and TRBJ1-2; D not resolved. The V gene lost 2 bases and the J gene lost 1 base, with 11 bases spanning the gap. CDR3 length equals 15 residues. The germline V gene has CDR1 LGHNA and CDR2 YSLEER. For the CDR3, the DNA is TGCGCCAGCAGCCAAATGACAACCGATAACTATGGCTACACCTTC. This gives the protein CASSQMTTDNYGYTF.

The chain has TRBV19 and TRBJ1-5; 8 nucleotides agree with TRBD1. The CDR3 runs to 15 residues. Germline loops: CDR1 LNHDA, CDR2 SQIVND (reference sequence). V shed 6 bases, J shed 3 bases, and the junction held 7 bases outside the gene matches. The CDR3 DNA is TGTGCCAGTAGGCGGTGGACAGGGAACAATCAGCCCCAGCATTTT. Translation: CASRRWTGNNQPQHF. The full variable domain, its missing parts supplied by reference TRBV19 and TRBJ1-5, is DGGITQSPKYLFRKEGQNVTLSCEQNLNHDAMYWYRQDPGQGLRLIYYSQIVNDFQKGDIAEGYSVSREKKESFPLTVTSAQKNPTAFYLCASRRWTGNNQPQHFGDGTRLSIL.